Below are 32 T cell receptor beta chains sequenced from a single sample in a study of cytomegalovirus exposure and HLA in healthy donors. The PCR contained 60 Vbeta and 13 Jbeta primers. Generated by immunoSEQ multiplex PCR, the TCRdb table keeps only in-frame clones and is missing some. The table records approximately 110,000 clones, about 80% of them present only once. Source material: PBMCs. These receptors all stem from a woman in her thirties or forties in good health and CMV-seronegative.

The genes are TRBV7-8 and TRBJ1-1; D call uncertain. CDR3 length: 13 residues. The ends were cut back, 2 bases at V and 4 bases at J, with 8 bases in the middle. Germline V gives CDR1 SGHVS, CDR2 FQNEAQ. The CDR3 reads CASSLSGPTEAFF. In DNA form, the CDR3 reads TGTGCCAGCAGCTTAAGCGGCCCCACTGAAGCTTTCTTT.

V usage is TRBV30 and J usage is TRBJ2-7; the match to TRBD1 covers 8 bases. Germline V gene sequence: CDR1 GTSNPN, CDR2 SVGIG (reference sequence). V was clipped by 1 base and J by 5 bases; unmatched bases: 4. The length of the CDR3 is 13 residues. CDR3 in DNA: TGTGCCTGGAGTGGGACAGGGCGGAACGAGCAGTACTTC. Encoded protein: CAWSGTGRNEQYF.

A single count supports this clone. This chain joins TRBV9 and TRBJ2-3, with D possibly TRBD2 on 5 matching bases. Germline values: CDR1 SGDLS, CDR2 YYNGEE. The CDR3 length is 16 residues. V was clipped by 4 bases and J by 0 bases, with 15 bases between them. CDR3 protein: CASSRSLAASTDTQYF. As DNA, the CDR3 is TGTGCCAGCAGCCGGTCTCTAGCAGCCAGCACAGATACGCAGTATTTT.

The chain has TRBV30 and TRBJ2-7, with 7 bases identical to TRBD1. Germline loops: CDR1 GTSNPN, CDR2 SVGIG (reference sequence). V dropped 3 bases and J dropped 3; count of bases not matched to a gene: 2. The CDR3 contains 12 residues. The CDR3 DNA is TGTGCCTGGAGAGGGGACAGCTACGAGCAGTACTTC. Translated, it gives CAWRGDSYEQYF.

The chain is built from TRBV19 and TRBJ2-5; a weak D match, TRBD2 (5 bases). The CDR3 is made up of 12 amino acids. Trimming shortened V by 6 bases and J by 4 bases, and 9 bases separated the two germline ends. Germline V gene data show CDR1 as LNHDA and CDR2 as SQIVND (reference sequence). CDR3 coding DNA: TGTGCCAGTAGGCGGAGCGGAGAGACCCAGTACTTC. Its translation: CASRRSGETQYF.

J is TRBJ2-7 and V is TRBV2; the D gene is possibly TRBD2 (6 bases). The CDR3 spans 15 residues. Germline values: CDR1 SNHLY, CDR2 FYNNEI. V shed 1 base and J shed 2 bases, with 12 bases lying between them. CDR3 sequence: CASSEGGGDAYEQYF. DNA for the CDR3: TGTGCCAGCAGTGAAGGTGGAGGGGACGCCTACGAGCAGTACTTC.

The CDR3 region is CASSPGQPKEQYF. In DNA, the CDR3 is TGCGCCAGCAGCCCTGGACAGCCCAAGGAGCAGTACTTC. The chain combines TRBV5-1 with TRBJ2-7, with D maybe TRBD1 (6 bases). The CDR3 runs 13 residues. Germline CDR1 SGHRS, CDR2 YFSETQ. The V end was cut by 4 bases, the J end by 7 bases, with 15 bases between. Combining the CDR3 with reference TRBV5-1 and TRBJ2-7 gives the whole variable domain KAGVTQTPRYLIKTRGQQVTLSCSPISGHRSVSWYQQTPGQGLQFLFEYFSETQRNKGNFPGRFSGRQFSNSRSEMNVSTLELGDSALYLCASSPGQPKEQYFGPGTRLTVT.

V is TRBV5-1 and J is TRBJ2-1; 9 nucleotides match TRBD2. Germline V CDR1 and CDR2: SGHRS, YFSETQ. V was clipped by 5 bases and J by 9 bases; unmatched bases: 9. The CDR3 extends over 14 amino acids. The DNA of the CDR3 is TGCGCCAGCAGGAGTGATAGCGGGAGTTTTGAGCAGTTCTTC. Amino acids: CASRSDSGSFEQFF.

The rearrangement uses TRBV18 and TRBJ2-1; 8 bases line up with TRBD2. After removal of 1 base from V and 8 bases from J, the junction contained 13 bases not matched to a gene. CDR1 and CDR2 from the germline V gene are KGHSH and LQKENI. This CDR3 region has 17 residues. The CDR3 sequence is CASSPQIAGPGDYEQFF. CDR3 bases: TGTGCCAGCTCACCACAAATAGCGGGACCGGGGGACTATGAGCAGTTCTTC.

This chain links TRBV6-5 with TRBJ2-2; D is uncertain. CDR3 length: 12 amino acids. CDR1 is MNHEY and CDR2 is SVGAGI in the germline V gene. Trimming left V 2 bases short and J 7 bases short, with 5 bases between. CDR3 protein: CASSYNGGELFF. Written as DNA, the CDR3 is TGTGCCAGCAGTTACAACGGCGGGGAGCTGTTTTTT.

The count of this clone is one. CDR3: CASSYGGIEAFF. The CDR3 nucleotides are TGTGCCAGCAGTTATGGCGGGATTGAAGCTTTCTTT. This chain joins TRBV6-5 and TRBJ1-1; D unclear. Germline-derived CDR1 and CDR2 are MNHEY and SVGAGI. The V gene lost 3 bases and the J gene lost 7 bases, with 9 bases spanning the gap. The CDR3 has 12 residues.

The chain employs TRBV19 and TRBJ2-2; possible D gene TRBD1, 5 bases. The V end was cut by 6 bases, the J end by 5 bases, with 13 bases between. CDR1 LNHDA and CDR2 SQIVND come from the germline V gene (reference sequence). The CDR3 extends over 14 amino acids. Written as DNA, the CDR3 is TGTGCCAGTAGCCCCGACAGTTGGACCGGGGAGCTGTTTTTT. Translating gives CASSPDSWTGELFF.

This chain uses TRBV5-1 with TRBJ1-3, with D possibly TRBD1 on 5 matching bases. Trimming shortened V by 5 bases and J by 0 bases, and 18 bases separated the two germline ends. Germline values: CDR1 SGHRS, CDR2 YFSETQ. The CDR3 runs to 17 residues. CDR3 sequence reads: CASSPGDHLSSGNTIYF. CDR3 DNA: TGCGCCAGCAGTCCGGGGGACCACCTGAGCTCTGGAAACACCATATATTTT. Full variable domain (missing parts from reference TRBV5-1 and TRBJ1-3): KAGVTQTPRYLIKTRGQQVTLSCSPISGHRSVSWYQQTPGQGLQFLFEYFSETQRNKGNFPGRFSGRQFSNSRSEMNVSTLELGDSALYLCASSPGDHLSSGNTIYFGEGSWLTVV.

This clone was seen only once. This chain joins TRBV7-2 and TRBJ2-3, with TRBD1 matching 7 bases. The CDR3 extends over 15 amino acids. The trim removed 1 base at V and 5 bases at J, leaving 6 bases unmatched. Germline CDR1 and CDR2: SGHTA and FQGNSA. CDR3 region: CASSLVRGLVDTQYF. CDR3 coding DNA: TGTGCCAGCAGCTTAGTAAGGGGGCTGGTAGATACGCAGTATTTT.

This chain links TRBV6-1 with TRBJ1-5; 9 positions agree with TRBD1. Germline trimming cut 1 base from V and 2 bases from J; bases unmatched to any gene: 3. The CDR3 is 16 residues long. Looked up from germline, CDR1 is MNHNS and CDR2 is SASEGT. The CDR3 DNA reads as TGTGCCAGCAGTGAAGTCTGGACAGGGGGCAATCAGCCCCAGCATTTT. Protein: CASSEVWTGGNQPQHF.

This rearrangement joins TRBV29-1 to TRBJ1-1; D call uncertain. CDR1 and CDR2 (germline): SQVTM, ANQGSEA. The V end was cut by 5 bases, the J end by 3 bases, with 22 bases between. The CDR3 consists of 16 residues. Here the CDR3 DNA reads TGCAGCGTTCGTCGAGGGCGAGGAAGTAAGGACACTGAAGCTTTCTTT. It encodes CSVRRGRGSKDTEAFF.

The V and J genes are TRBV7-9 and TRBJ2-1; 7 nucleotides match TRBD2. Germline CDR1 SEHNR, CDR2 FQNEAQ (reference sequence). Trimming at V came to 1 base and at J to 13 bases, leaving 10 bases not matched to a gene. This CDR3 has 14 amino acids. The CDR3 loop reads CASSLDLAVPGQFF. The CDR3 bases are TGTGCCAGCAGCTTAGATCTAGCGGTCCCGGGACAGTTCTTC.

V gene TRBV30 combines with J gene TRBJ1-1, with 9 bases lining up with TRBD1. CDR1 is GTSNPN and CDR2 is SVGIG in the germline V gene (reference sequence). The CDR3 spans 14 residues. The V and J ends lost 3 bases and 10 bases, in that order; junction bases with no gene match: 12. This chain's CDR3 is CAWSPGTGSWAAFF. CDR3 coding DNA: TGTGCCTGGAGCCCAGGGACAGGGTCCTGGGCAGCTTTCTTT. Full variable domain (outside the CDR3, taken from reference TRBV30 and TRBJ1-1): SQTIHQWPATLVQPVGSPLSLECTVEGTSNPNLYWYRQAAGRGLQLLFYSVGIGQISSEVPQNLSASRPQDRQFILSSKKLLLSDSGFYLCAWSPGTGSWAAFFGQGTRLTVV.

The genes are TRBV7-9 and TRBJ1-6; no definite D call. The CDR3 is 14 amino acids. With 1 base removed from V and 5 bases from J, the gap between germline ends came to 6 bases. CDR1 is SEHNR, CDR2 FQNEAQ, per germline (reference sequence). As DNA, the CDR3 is TGTGCCAGCAGCTTAGATACAGATAATTCACCCCTCCACTTT. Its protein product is CASSLDTDNSPLHF.

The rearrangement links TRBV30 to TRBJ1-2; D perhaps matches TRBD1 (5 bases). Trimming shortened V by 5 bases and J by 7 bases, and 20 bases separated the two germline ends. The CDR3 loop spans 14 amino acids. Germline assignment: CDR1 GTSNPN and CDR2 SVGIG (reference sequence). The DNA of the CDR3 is TGTGCCTGGTTTCAGGGATCAAACTCGCTTGGCTACACCTTC. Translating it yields CAWFQGSNSLGYTF. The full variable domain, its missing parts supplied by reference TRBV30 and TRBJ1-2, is SQTIHQWPATLVQPVGSPLSLECTVEGTSNPNLYWYRQAAGRGLQLLFYSVGIGQISSEVPQNLSASRPQDRQFILSSKKLLLSDSGFYLCAWFQGSNSLGYTFGSGTRLTVV.

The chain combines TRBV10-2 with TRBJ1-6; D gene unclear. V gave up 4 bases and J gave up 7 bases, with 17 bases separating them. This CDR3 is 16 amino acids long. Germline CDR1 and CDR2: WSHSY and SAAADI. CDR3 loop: CASSGRSGQVNSPLHF. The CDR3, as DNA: TGCGCCAGCAGTGGCCGAAGTGGGCAGGTGAATTCACCCCTCCACTTT.

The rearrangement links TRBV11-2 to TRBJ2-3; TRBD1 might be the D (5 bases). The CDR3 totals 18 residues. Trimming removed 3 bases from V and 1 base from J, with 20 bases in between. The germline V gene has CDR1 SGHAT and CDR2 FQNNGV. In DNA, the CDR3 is TGTGCCAGCAGCTTCGAAAGTGTACGCAGGGCTGGCACAGATACGCAGTATTTT. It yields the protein CASSFESVRRAGTDTQYF.

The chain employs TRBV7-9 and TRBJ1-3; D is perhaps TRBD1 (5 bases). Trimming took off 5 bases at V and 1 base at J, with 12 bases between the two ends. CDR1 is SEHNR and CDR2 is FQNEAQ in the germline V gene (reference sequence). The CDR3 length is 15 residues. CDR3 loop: CASSTGLSSGNTIYF. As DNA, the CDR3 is TGTGCCAGCAGCACGGGACTTTCATCTGGAAACACCATATATTTT.

CDR3: CASSPDRAGNTIYF. The DNA of the CDR3 is TGTGCCAGCAGCCCAGACAGGGCTGGAAACACCATATATTTT. The rearrangement uses TRBV11-3 and TRBJ1-3, with 7 bases lining up with TRBD1. The CDR3 has 14 amino acids. V lost 5 bases to trimming and J lost 2 bases; unmatched junction nucleotides: 3. Germline lookup yields CDR1 SGHNT and CDR2 YENEEA.

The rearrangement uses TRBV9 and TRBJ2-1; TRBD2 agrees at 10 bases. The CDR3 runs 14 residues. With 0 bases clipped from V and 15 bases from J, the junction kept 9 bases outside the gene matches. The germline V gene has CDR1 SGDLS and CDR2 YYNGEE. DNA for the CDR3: TGTGCCAGCAGCGTAGTCCGGGTAGCGGGGGGACGGTTCTTC. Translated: CASSVVRVAGGRFF. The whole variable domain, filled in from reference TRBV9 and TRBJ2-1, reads DSGVTQTPKHLITATGQRVTLRCSPRSGDLSVYWYQQSLDQGLQFLIQYYNGEERAKGNILERFSAQQFPDLHSELNLSSLELGDSALYFCASSVVRVAGGRFFGPGTRLTVL.

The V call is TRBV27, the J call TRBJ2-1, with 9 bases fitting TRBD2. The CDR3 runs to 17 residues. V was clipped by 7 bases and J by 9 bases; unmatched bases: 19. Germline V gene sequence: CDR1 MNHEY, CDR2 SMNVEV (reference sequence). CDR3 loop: CASTPRMFGGGRAEQFF. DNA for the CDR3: TGTGCCAGCACCCCCCGAATGTTTGGGGGCGGGAGGGCTGAGCAGTTCTTC.

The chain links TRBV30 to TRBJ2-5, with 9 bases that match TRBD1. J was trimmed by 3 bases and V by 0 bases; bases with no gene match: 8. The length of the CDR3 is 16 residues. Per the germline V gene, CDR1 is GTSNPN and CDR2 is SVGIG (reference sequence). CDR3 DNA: TGTGCCTGGAGTGTCCCCCGACAGGGGGTTAAAGAGACCCAGTACTTC. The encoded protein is CAWSVPRQGVKETQYF.

The CDR3: CASSRGGAGLTDEQFF. The CDR3 region has the DNA TGTGCCAGCAGCCGAGGAGGGGCGGGTCTTACGGATGAGCAGTTCTTC. The genes are TRBV5-4 and TRBJ2-1; D is perhaps TRBD2 (6 bases). Trimming cost V 4 bases and J 8 bases, with 22 bases left between them. The length of the CDR3 is 16 residues. Germline V gene lookup returns CDR1 SGHNT and CDR2 YYREEE (reference sequence).

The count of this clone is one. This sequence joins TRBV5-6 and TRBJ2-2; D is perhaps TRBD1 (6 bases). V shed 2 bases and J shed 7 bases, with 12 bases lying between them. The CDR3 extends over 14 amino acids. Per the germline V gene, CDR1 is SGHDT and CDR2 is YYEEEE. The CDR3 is CASSFGTRIGELFF. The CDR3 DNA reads TGTGCCAGCAGCTTCGGGACAAGAATCGGGGAGCTGTTTTTT. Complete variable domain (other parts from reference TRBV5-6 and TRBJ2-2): DAGVTQSPTHLIKTRGQQVTLRCSPKSGHDTVSWYQQALGQGPQFIFQYYEEEERQRGNFPDRFSGHQFPNYSSELNVNALLLGDSALYLCASSFGTRIGELFFGEGSRLTVL.

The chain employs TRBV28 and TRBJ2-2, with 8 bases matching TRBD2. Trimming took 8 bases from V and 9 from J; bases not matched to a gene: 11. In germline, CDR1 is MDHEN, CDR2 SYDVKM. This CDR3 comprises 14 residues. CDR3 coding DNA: TGTGCCAGCCGTCCCCCGGGAGGGGTTCGGGAGCTGTTTTTT. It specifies CASRPPGGVRELFF.

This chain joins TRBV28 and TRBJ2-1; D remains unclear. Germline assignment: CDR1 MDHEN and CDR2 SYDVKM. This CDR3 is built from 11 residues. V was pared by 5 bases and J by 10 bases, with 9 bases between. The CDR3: CASSPSLEQFF. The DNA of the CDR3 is TGTGCCAGCAGTCCATCCCTAGAGCAGTTCTTC.

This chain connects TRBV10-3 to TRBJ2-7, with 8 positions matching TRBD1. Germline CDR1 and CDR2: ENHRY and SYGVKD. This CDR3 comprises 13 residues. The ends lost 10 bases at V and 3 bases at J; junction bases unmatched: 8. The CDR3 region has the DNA TGTGCCAACGGACAGGGTAGAGACTACGAGCAGTACTTC. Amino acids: CANGQGRDYEQYF.